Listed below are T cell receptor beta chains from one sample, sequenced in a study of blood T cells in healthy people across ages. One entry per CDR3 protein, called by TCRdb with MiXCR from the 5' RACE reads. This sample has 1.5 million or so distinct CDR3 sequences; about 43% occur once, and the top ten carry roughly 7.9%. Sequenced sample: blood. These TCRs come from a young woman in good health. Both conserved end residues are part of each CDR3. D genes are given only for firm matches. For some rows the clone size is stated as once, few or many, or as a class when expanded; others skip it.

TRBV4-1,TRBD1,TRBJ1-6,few,CASSQWTGVNSPLHF,TGCGCCAGCAGCCAGTGGACAGGGGTCAATTCACCCCTCCACTTT
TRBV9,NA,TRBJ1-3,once,CASSVAPFPSSGNTIYF,TGTGCCAGCAGCGTAGCACCCTTCCCGAGCTCTGGAAACACCATATATTTT
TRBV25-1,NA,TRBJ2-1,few,CASSVQGPNNEQFF,TGTGCCAGCAGTGTCCAGGGGCCTAACAATGAGCAGTTCTTC
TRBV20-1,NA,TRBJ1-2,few,CSVPSSSGLSFLADNYGYTF,TGCAGTGTTCCCAGTTCTAGCGGACTCTCATTTTTAGCCGATAACTATGGCTACACCTTC
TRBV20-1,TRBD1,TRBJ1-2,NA,CSATTQGFYGYTF,TGCAGTGCTACTACACAGGGGTTCTATGGCTACACCTTC
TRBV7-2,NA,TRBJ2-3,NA,CASSLNLESTDTQYF,TGTGCCAGCAGCTTAAATCTAGAGAGCACAGATACGCAGTATTTT
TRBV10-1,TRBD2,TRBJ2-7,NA,CASSPSGKSSYEQYF,TGCGCCAGCAGCCCTAGCGGGAAAAGTTCCTACGAGCAGTACTTC
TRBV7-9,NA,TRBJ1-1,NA,CASSHEQRNTEAFF,TGTGCCAGCAGTCACGAACAGAGGAACACTGAAGCTTTCTTT
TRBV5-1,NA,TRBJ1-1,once,CACGSGRGYTEAFF,TGCGCCTGTGGGTCGGGGCGGGGATACACTGAAGCTTTCTTT
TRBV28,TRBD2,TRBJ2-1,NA,CASSLVGLAGGNEQFF,TGTGCCAGCAGTTTGGTAGGACTAGCGGGGGGGAATGAGCAGTTCTTC
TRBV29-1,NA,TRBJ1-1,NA,CSVQQTNTEAFF,TGCAGCGTTCAGCAGACGAACACTGAAGCTTTCTTT
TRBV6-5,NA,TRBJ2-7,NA,CASTPRGQGTGGQYF,TGTGCCAGCACTCCACGGGGGCAGGGCACTGGGGGGCAGTACTTC
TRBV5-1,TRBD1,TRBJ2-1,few,CASSSQTGTGNNEQFF,TGCGCCAGCAGCTCGCAAACCGGGACAGGTAACAATGAGCAGTTCTTC
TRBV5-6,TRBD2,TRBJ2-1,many,CASSLAGGWNEQFF,TGTGCCAGCAGCTTGGCGGGAGGATGGAATGAGCAGTTCTTC
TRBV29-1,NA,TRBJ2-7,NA,CSVETGGFYEQYF,TGCAGCGTTGAAACGGGGGGCTTCTACGAGCAGTACTTC
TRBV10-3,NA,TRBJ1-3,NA,CASSEGQAGNTIYF,TGTGCCAGCTCCGAGGGCCAGGCTGGAAACACCATATATTTT
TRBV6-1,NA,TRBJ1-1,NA,CASSDGAWNTEAFF,TGTGCCAGCAGTGATGGTGCGTGGAACACTGAAGCTTTCTTT
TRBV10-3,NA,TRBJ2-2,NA,CATTKGAANTGELFF,TGTGCCACCACAAAAGGGGCTGCGAACACCGGGGAGCTGTTTTTT
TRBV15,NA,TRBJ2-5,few,CATSKPGWGETQYF,TGTGCCACCAGCAAACCGGGCTGGGGAGAGACCCAGTACTTC
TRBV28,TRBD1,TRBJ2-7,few,CASGQGYYEQYF,TGTGCCAGCGGACAGGGTTACTACGAGCAGTACTTC
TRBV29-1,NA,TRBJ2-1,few,CSVPRPDRGEQFF,TGCAGCGTTCCTAGACCGGATCGGGGTGAGCAGTTCTTC
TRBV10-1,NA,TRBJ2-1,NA,CASSPGRGRELNEQFF,TGCGCCAGCAGCCCGGGTAGGGGACGGGAGCTCAATGAGCAGTTCTTC
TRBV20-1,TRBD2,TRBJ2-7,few,CSARDPAGGVSYEQYF,TGCAGTGCTAGAGATCCGGCGGGAGGGGTCTCCTACGAGCAGTACTTC
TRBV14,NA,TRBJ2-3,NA,CASSQDWERDTDTQYF,TGTGCCAGCAGCCAAGACTGGGAGCGAGACACAGATACGCAGTATTTT
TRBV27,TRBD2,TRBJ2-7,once,CASSPRVAGVFAYEQYF,TGTGCCAGCAGCCCTAGGGTAGCGGGAGTCTTCGCCTACGAGCAGTACTTC
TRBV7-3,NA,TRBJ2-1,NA,CASSDQLATNEQFF,TGTGCCAGCAGCGACCAGCTAGCTACGAATGAGCAGTTCTTC
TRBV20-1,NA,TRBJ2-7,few,CSARDPKLSYEQYF,TGCAGTGCTAGAGACCCTAAACTCTCCTACGAGCAGTACTTC
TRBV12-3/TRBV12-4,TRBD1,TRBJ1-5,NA,CASTEPGTGISQPQHF,TGTGCCAGCACCGAACCCGGGACAGGGATTAGTCAGCCCCAGCATTTT
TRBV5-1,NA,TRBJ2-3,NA,CASSLAVSRDTQYF,TGCGCCAGCAGCTTGGCGGTATCCCGGGATACGCAGTATTTT
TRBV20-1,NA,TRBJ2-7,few,CSARDDSGTSFYEQYF,TGCAGTGCTAGAGATGATTCGGGGACAAGCTTTTACGAGCAGTACTTC
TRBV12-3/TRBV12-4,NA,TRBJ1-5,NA,CASSLAARSNQPQHF,TGTGCCAGCAGTTTAGCGGCCAGGAGCAATCAGCCCCAGCATTTT
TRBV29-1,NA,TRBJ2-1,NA,CSSTGRDYNEQFF,TGCAGTTCAACCGGACGAGACTACAATGAGCAGTTCTTC
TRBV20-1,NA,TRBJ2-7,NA,CSATASRSVDFEQYF,TGCAGTGCTACGGCTAGCCGGAGCGTTGACTTTGAGCAGTACTTC
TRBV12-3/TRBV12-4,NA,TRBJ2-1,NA,CASSLSRPSTRGKQFF,TGTGCCAGCAGTTTAAGTCGACCGTCGACGAGGGGTAAGCAGTTCTTC
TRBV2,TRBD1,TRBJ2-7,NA,CASSEFSTGTYEQYF,TGTGCCAGCAGTGAATTTTCGACAGGGACCTACGAGCAGTACTTC
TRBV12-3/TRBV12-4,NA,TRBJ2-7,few,CASSFGQGKLNEQYF,TGTGCCAGCAGTTTTGGCCAGGGCAAACTCAATGAGCAGTACTTC
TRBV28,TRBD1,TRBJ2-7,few,CASSSRRTGQGYYEQYF,TGTGCCAGCAGTTCCAGACGGACGGGACAGGGGTACTACGAGCAGTACTTC
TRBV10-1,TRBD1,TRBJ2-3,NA,CASSDNRGLTDTQYF,TGCGCCAGCAGCGACAACAGGGGCCTCACAGATACGCAGTATTTT
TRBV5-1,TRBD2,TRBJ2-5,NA,CASSLKFRRGGETQYF,TGCGCCAGCAGCTTAAAATTCCGGCGGGGGGGCGAGACCCAGTACTTC
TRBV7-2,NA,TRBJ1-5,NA,CASSFYTHQPQHF,TGTGCCAGCAGCTTTTACACTCATCAGCCCCAGCATTTT
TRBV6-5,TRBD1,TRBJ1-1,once,CVSSRGREAFF,TGTGTCAGCAGCAGGGGGAGGGAAGCTTTCTTT
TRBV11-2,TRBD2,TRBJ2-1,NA,CASSSRGLAGHSLTYNEQFF,TGTGCCAGCAGCTCCCGCGGACTAGCGGGCCATTCACTAACCTACAATGAGCAGTTCTTC
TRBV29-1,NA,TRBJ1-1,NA,CSVESPTEAFF,TGCAGCGTTGAAAGCCCCACTGAAGCTTTCTTT
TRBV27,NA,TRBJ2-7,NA,CASSLCVDCEQYF,TGTGCCAGCAGTTTATGTGTGGACTGCGAGCAGTACTTC
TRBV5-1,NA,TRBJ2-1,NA,CASTPRDASSYNEQFF,TGCGCCAGCACCCCAAGGGACGCCAGCTCCTACAATGAGCAGTTCTTC
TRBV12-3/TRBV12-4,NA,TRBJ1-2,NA,CASRSPGQPRYTF,TGTGCCAGCAGATCCCCGGGACAACCACGCTACACCTTC
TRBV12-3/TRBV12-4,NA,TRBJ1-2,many,CASSSRGGYTF,TGTGCCAGCAGTTCAAGAGGTGGCTACACCTTC
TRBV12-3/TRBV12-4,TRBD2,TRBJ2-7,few,CASSLAGVTEQYF,TGTGCCAGCAGCCTAGCGGGGGTAACCGAGCAGTACTTC
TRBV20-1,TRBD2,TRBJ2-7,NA,CSARVASGDYEQYF,TGCAGTGCTAGAGTGGCTAGCGGGGACTACGAGCAGTACTTC
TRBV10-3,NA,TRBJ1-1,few,CAISEALRAFF,TGTGCCATCAGTGAGGCGCTTCGTGCTTTCTTT
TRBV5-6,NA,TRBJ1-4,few,CASSSSGTGIRSEKLFF,TGTGCCAGCAGCTCATCCGGGACCGGGATCCGGAGTGAAAAACTGTTTTTT
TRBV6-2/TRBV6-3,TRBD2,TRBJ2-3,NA,CASIGGRYTDTQYF,TGTGCCAGCATCGGCGGGAGATACACAGATACGCAGTATTTT
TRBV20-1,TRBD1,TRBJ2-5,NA,CSASPGTGPETQYF,TGCAGTGCTAGCCCAGGGACAGGGCCAGAGACCCAGTACTTC
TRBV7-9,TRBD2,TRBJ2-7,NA,CASSLLAGGSRGNEQYF,TGTGCCAGCAGCTTACTAGCGGGAGGGTCACGGGGCAATGAGCAGTACTTC